The 30 T cell receptor beta chains below were found in one sample sequenced in a study of CD8 T cells in Susac syndrome. An amount of RNA that ranged from roughly 0.45 to 1 ug was reverse transcribed with random hexamers. TCRdb reanalysed the immunoSEQ multiplex PCR reads using MiXCR and keeps one entry per CDR3 protein. In the table there are under 200,000 distinct CDR3 sequences, 75% to 95% of which are singletons. Sequences were obtained from CD4+ T cells from PBMCs. These receptors all stem from a human donor with Susac syndrome.

This sequence joins TRBV28 and TRBJ1-5; TRBD1 is a possible D gene (5 bases). The V gene lost 8 bases and the J gene lost 6 bases, with 17 bases spanning the gap. Looked up from germline, CDR1 is MDHEN and CDR2 is SYDVKM. The CDR3 is 14 amino acids. In DNA form, the CDR3 reads TGTGCCAGCGGCAGGGTGAAGTTGGGTCAGCCCCAGCATTTT. Translated, it gives CASGRVKLGQPQHF.

The genes are TRBV5-1 and TRBJ1-4, with D hard to call. Germline V lookup: CDR1 SGHRS, CDR2 YFSETQ. V was pared by 4 bases and J by 4 bases, with 14 bases between. This CDR3 has 15 amino acids. CDR3 protein: CASSPGPYGNEKLFF. The CDR3 DNA follows: TGCGCCAGCAGCCCAGGACCGTACGGTAATGAAAAACTGTTTTTT.

The chain employs TRBV20-1 and TRBJ1-5; the D is unclear. The CDR3 is 12 residues long. Between the trimmed V and J ends, which lost 4 bases and 3 bases, there was a span of 7 bases. Germline V gene data show CDR1 as DFQATT and CDR2 as SNEGSKA (reference sequence). The CDR3 DNA is TGCAGTGCTACTAATATCAATCAGCCCCAGCATTTT. Protein sequence: CSATNINQPQHF.

The rearrangement uses TRBV6-5 and TRBJ2-7, with D maybe TRBD2 (5 bases). V shed 7 bases and J shed 5 bases, with 18 bases lying between them. Germline values: CDR1 MNHEY, CDR2 SVGAGI. CDR3 length equals 14 residues. Here the CDR3 reads CASKLGEKVHEQYF. CDR3 in DNA: TGTGCCAGCAAACTTGGGGAGAAAGTCCACGAGCAGTACTTC.

This chain uses TRBV25-1 with TRBJ1-4; D unclear. The CDR3 loop spans 14 amino acids. CDR1 is MGHDK, CDR2 SYGVNS, per germline. The V end lost 11 bases, the J end lost 0 bases, and 13 bases lay between the germline ends. The DNA of the CDR3 is TGTGCCGGGCTCAGAGAGACAACTAATGAAAAACTGTTTTTT. This codes for CAGLRETTNEKLFF. Filled out from reference TRBV25-1 and TRBJ1-4, the complete variable domain reads EADIYQTPRYLVIGTGKKITLECSQTMGHDKMYWYQQDPGMELHLIHYSYGVNSTEKGDLSSESTVSRIRTEHFPLTLESARPSHTSQYLCAGLRETTNEKLFFGSGTQLSVL.

The rearrangement uses TRBV6-4 and TRBJ2-2; D ambiguous. CDR1 is MRHNA and CDR2 is SNTAGT in the germline V gene. V gave up 6 bases and J gave up 0 bases, with 5 bases separating them. CDR3 size: 13 residues. Here the CDR3 reads CASREPNTGELFF. DNA of the CDR3: TGTGCCAGCAGGGAGCCGAACACCGGGGAGCTGTTTTTT.

V and J are TRBV5-1 and TRBJ2-3, with TRBD1 matching 8 bases. Germline trimming cut 1 base from V and 4 bases from J; bases unmatched to any gene: 5. The CDR3 is 15 amino acids. From germline, CDR1 is SGHRS and CDR2 YFSETQ. The CDR3 bases are TGCGCCAGCAGCTTGAACAGGGGGTTTGCAGATACGCAGTATTTT. It is translated as CASSLNRGFADTQYF.

This chain connects TRBV5-6 to TRBJ2-3; D is undetermined. Germline loops: CDR1 SGHDT, CDR2 YYEEEE. The V and J ends lost 4 bases and 8 bases respectively, with 14 bases between them. The CDR3 consists of 13 residues. The CDR3 region is CASSPLGLSTQYF. CDR3 DNA: TGTGCCAGCAGCCCCCTCGGCCTATCTACGCAGTATTTT.

This clonotype was seen a handful of times. The chain has TRBV30 and TRBJ1-1; D may be TRBD1 (5 bases). This CDR3 has 13 residues. Germline CDR1 is GTSNPN and CDR2 is SVGIG (reference sequence). Deletions cut 5 bases from V and 0 bases from J, with 10 bases between. CDR3 coding DNA: TGTGCCTGGGGGAAGACAGTGAACACTGAAGCTTTCTTT. The encoded protein is CAWGKTVNTEAFF.

The chain employs TRBV5-1 and TRBJ2-1, with D unresolved. Germline assignment: CDR1 SGHRS and CDR2 YFSETQ. CDR3 size: 14 residues. Trimming took off 5 bases at V and 5 bases at J, with 14 bases between the two ends. The CDR3 region has the DNA TGCGCCAGCAGATTAGACTGGGGAAACAATGAGCAGTTCTTC. This encodes CASRLDWGNNEQFF.

The chain has TRBV10-1 and TRBJ2-2; TRBD2 matches 12 bases. The CDR3 contains 13 residues. Unmatched junction bases numbered 1, after V lost 8 bases and J lost 6 bases. Germline assignment: CDR1 WNHNN and CDR2 SYGVQD (reference sequence). The CDR3 region is CASSSGGAGELFF. CDR3 bases: TGCGCCAGCTCTAGCGGGGGGGCCGGGGAGCTGTTTTTT.

The V gene is TRBV28, the J gene TRBJ2-5; 7 positions match TRBD1. CDR1 and CDR2 (germline): MDHEN, SYDVKM. J gave up 1 base and V 5 bases, and 4 bases lay outside the gene matches. The CDR3 has 14 residues. CDR3 in amino acids: CASSSGQAQETQYF. The DNA of the CDR3 is TGTGCCAGCAGTAGCGGACAGGCCCAAGAGACCCAGTACTTC.

This chain links TRBV6-5 with TRBJ1-2; 7 bases are shared with TRBD1. V lost 0 bases, J lost 3 bases, and 4 bases stayed unmatched. CDR3 length: 15 amino acids. Germline CDR1 is MNHEY and CDR2 is SVGAGI. The CDR3 coding sequence is TGTGCCAGCAGTTACTCGATTACAGGGGACTATGGCTACACCTTC. Encoded protein: CASSYSITGDYGYTF.

The chain is built from TRBV20-1 and TRBJ2-2; TRBD1 matches 9 bases. The CDR3 has 15 residues. The V gene end was trimmed by 7 bases and the J gene end by 3 bases; junction bases not matched to a gene: 9. Germline lookup yields CDR1 DFQATT and CDR2 SNEGSKA (reference sequence). The CDR3 coding sequence is TGCAGTGTTGGAACCGGACAGGGGCACACCGGGGAGCTGTTTTTT. As protein: CSVGTGQGHTGELFF.

The chain joins TRBV28 to TRBJ2-3; 9 bases map to TRBD1. Per germline, CDR1 MDHEN and CDR2 SYDVKM. V was clipped by 5 bases and J by 5 bases; unmatched bases: 5. The length of the CDR3 is 14 residues. CDR3 sequence (DNA): TGTGCCAGCAGTAAGGGACAGGGCGGAGATACGCAGTATTTT. It codes for CASSKGQGGDTQYF.

The chain couples TRBV9 to TRBJ1-4; 7 nucleotides line up with TRBD1. J lost 5 bases, V lost 4 bases, and 8 bases had no gene match. Germline V CDR1 and CDR2: SGDLS, YYNGEE. The CDR3 consists of 15 residues. Written as DNA, the CDR3 is TGTGCCAGCAGCCCACCAGGGACAGAGAATGAAAAACTGTTTTTT. This codes for CASSPPGTENEKLFF.

The J gene is TRBJ1-1, the V gene TRBV5-1, with unresolved D. V was trimmed by 1 base and J by 1 base, leaving 5 bases between them. Germline CDR1 reads SGHRS; CDR2 reads YFSETQ. The CDR3 is 13 residues long. CDR3 loop: CASSLLQNTEAFF. Written as DNA, the CDR3 is TGCGCCAGCAGCTTGCTACAGAACACTGAAGCTTTCTTT.

The chain has TRBV28 and TRBJ1-2; D gene uncertain. The germline CDR1 and CDR2 sequences are MDHEN and SYDVKM. The CDR3 is made up of 13 amino acids. V dropped 3 bases and J dropped 9 bases, with 14 bases sitting between them. CDR3 amino acids: CASSFRYYKSYTF. The DNA for the CDR3 is TGTGCCAGCAGTTTCCGGTATTATAAGAGCTACACCTTC.

The chain employs TRBV6-1 and TRBJ1-5; no reliable D call. V lost 9 bases to trimming and J lost 3 bases, with 21 bases between them. The CDR3 runs to 16 residues. The germline V gene encodes CDR1 MNHNS and CDR2 SASEGT. This CDR3 is CASTESHTLYNQPQHF. The CDR3 DNA sequence: TGTGCCAGTACTGAGAGCCACACACTTTACAATCAGCCCCAGCATTTT.

V usage is TRBV6-6 and J usage is TRBJ2-7; D is perhaps TRBD1 (6 bases). Trimming pared 0 bases from V and 7 bases from J, leaving 13 bases between. CDR3 length: 14 amino acids. The germline CDR1 and CDR2 sequences are MNHNY and SVGAGI (reference sequence). This CDR3 reads CASSYSNHRDEQYF. CDR3 DNA: TGTGCCAGCAGTTACTCGAATCACAGGGATGAGCAGTACTTC.

This chain joins TRBV12-3 or TRBV12-4 and TRBJ2-7; perhaps TRBD1 as D (6 bases). This CDR3 has 13 residues. The V end was cut by 4 bases, the J end by 3 bases, with 10 bases between. CDR3 region: CASSSGQYYEQYF. The CDR3 region has the DNA TGTGCCAGCAGTTCGGGACAATACTACGAGCAGTACTTC.

This chain joins TRBV7-2 and TRBJ2-7, with D possibly matching TRBD2 (5 bases). CDR1 SGHTA and CDR2 FQGNSA come from the germline V gene. The CDR3 is 14 residues long. V was cut by 1 base and J by 2 bases, with 9 bases left in between. CDR3 DNA: TGTGCCAGCAGCTTAGATAGCGTAACCTACGAGCAGTACTTC. Translation: CASSLDSVTYEQYF.

This clonotype was detected once. This chain joins TRBV20-1 and TRBJ2-1; 8 bases match TRBD2. There are 15 residues in the CDR3. The V gene's germline CDR1 is DFQATT and CDR2 SNEGSKA (reference sequence). The V and J ends lost 1 base and 4 bases, in that order; junction bases with no gene match: 6. CDR3 sequence: CSARVVGGGYNEQFF. CDR3 bases: TGCAGTGCTAGAGTGGTCGGGGGGGGATACAATGAGCAGTTCTTC.

CDR3 protein: CASSVGERGPYNEQFF. In DNA form, the CDR3 reads TGTGCCAGCAGTGTGGGGGAGCGGGGACCGTACAATGAGCAGTTCTTC. The chain employs TRBV25-1 and TRBJ2-1; 7 bases fit TRBD2. V shed 4 bases and J 4 bases; nucleotides not matched to a gene: 10. The CDR3 has 16 amino acids. Germline values: CDR1 MGHDK, CDR2 SYGVNS.

The chain is built from TRBV20-1 and TRBJ2-1, with 14 bases aligning to TRBD2. The trim removed 7 bases at V and 2 bases at J, leaving 13 bases unmatched. CDR3 size: 18 residues. CDR1 DFQATT and CDR2 SNEGSKA come from the germline V gene (reference sequence). DNA of the CDR3: TGCAGTGTAGCCGGGACTAGCGGGGGACGAAGAACCTACAATGAGCAGTTCTTC. It codes for CSVAGTSGGRRTYNEQFF.

The V gene is TRBV5-1, the J gene TRBJ1-2; possibly TRBD1 for D (5 bases). This CDR3 has 13 amino acids. Germline loops: CDR1 SGHRS, CDR2 YFSETQ. The V end lost 0 bases, the J end lost 8 bases, and 11 bases lay between the germline ends. CDR3 sequence (DNA): TGCGCCAGCAGCTTGGGAGGGGCCGGCGGCTACACCTTC. Protein product: CASSLGGAGGYTF.

The gene calls are TRBV7-6 and TRBJ2-3, with 9 bases identical to TRBD2. CDR3 length: 16 residues. V lost 2 bases to trimming and J lost 2 bases; unmatched junction nucleotides: 5. CDR1 is SGHVS and CDR2 is FNYEAQ in the germline V gene. CDR3 in amino acids: CASSLLGGGATDTQYF. Here the CDR3 DNA reads TGTGCCAGCAGCTTACTCGGCGGGGGGGCCACAGATACGCAGTATTTT.

V and J are TRBV20-1 and TRBJ2-7; D call uncertain. This CDR3 region has 12 residues. Germline V CDR1 and CDR2: DFQATT, SNEGSKA (reference sequence). Trimming left V 7 bases short and J 7 bases short, with 17 bases between. The CDR3 nucleotides read TGCAGTGGGAAATGGAGCCTGGCTGAGCAGTACTTC. It yields the protein CSGKWSLAEQYF.

This sequence joins TRBV11-2 and TRBJ2-5; unclear D gene. The CDR3 runs to 15 residues. Germline V gene sequence: CDR1 SGHAT, CDR2 FQNNGV. Deletions cut 5 bases from V and 2 bases from J, with 15 bases between. The CDR3 bases are TGTGCCAGCAGCCTACCCATCGGAGATCAAGAGACCCAGTACTTC. Translated: CASSLPIGDQETQYF.

This chain connects TRBV20-1 to TRBJ2-7; D is unclear. The germline gives CDR1 DFQATT, CDR2 SNEGSKA (reference sequence). The V end was cut by 1 base, the J end by 2 bases, with 24 bases between. CDR3 length: 18 residues. CDR3 amino acids: CSARGRRSSGGATYEQYF. DNA of the CDR3: TGCAGTGCTAGAGGACGAAGGAGTTCGGGCGGAGCCACCTACGAGCAGTACTTC.